This T cell receptor (beta chain) is drawn from a study of cytomegalovirus exposure and HLA in healthy donors. A word on this clone: What it binds is not known.

V lost 1 base, J lost 5 bases, and 17 bases lay in between. The CDR3 has 16 residues. Germline assignment: CDR1 LNHDA and CDR2 SQIVND (reference sequence). The study, taken as a whole, reports: Per a later analysis, HLA-associated TCR beta chains showed more clonal expansion than other, equally common TCR beta chains. Among the most significant clusters, several appeared linked to common viral pathogens in a later analysis. Being productive about 90% or about 30% of the time was typical of most TCR beta V segments in an earlier analysis.

The PCR contained 60 Vbeta and 13 Jbeta primers. Only in-frame clones appear in the TCRdb table, and some are missing; sequencing was by immunoSEQ multiplex PCR. The sample has a few hundred thousand clones, roughly 80% seen once; the top ten hold roughly 3.1%. This sequence was found in a man younger than 45 in good health and CMV-seronegative. Sequencing was performed on PBMCs. The chain links TRBV19 to TRBJ1-1, with a tentative D call TRBD1 (6 bases). The chain's CDR3 is CASSIGLGGRKTEAFF. CDR3 nucleotide sequence: TGTGCCAGTAGTATAGGATTAGGGGGAAGGAAAACTGAAGCTTTCTTT.